These 4 T cell receptor beta chains came from one sample sequenced in a study of Japanese encephalitis immunity and Zika vaccine responses. MiXCR was run by TCRdb on the 5' RACE reads, yielding one entry per CDR3 protein. Of some 1,800 distinct CDR3 sequences listed, 5.3% are singletons. Peptide pools at around 1 ug/mL each stimulated CFSE-labeled PBMCs over an approximately 6-day culture. Unfixed live CD56-CD19-CD16-CD3+CD4+ CFSE-low cells were sorted as proliferating CD4 T cells. Sample: antigen-activated CD4+ T cells from blood, cultured, taken during a Zika inactivated vaccine study. All receptors come from an adult woman who received an inactivated Zika virus vaccine.

CDR3 amino acids: CASSPTGMNTEAFF. As DNA, the CDR3 is TGTGCCAGTAGTCCGACAGGCATGAACACTGAAGCTTTCTTT. This chain joins TRBV19 and TRBJ1-1; a possible D gene is TRBD1 (6 bases). The CDR3 runs 14 residues. CDR1 LNHDA and CDR2 SQIVND come from the germline V gene (reference sequence). V was pared by 5 bases and J by 0 bases, with 10 bases between. Based on the CDR3 plus reference TRBV19 and TRBJ1-1, the full variable domain is DGGITQSPKYLFRKEGQNVTLSCEQNLNHDAMYWYRQDPGQGLRLIYYSQIVNDFQKGDIAEGYSVSREKKESFPLTVTSAQKNPTAFYLCASSPTGMNTEAFFGQGTRLTVV.

This clonotype was seen ten or more times. The CDR3 protein is CASSGKQGETQYF. For the CDR3, the DNA is TGTGCCAGCAGTGGGAAACAGGGGGAGACCCAGTACTTC. This chain uses TRBV2 with TRBJ2-5; 7 bases agree with TRBD1. With V trimmed by 4 bases and J by 5 bases, 4 bases remained unmatched. The germline CDR1 and CDR2 sequences are SNHLY and FYNNEI. This CDR3 contains 13 residues.

The V gene is TRBV20-1, the J gene TRBJ2-7; D not resolved. The germline V and J ends were trimmed by 0 bases and 2 bases, with 8 bases remaining between them. Germline loops: CDR1 DFQATT, CDR2 SNEGSKA (reference sequence). The CDR3 covers 13 residues. The CDR3 region has the DNA TGCAGTGCTAGAGACTTTGACCCCTACGAGCAGTACTTC. Protein: CSARDFDPYEQYF.

This clonotype was picked up many times. The chain joins TRBV20-1 to TRBJ2-3, with D possibly being TRBD1 or TRBD2 (5 bases each). The CDR3 extends over 13 amino acids. The ends were cut back, 6 bases at V and 3 bases at J, with 13 bases in the middle. Germline V lookup: CDR1 DFQATT, CDR2 SNEGSKA (reference sequence). The CDR3 sequence is CSADGATTDTQYF. In DNA, the CDR3 is TGCAGTGCGGACGGGGCGACAACAGATACGCAGTATTTT.